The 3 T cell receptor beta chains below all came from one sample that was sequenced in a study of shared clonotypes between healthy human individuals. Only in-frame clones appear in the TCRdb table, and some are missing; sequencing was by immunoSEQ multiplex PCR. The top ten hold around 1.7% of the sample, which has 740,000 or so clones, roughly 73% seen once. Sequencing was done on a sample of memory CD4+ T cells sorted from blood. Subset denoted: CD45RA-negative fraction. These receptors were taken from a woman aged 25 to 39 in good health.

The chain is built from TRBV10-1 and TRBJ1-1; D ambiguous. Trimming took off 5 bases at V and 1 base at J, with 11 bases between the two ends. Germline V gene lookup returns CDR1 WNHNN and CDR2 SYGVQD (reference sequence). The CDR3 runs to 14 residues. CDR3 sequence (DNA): TGCGCCAGCAGTAGTGCGGGTTCGAACACTGAAGCTTTCTTT. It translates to CASSSAGSNTEAFF.

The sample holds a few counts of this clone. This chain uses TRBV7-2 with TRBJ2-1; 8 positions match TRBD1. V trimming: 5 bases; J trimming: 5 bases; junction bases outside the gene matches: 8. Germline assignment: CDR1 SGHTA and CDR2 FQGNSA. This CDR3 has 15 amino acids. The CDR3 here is CASSRGQAPDNEQFF. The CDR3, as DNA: TGTGCCAGCAGCAGGGGACAGGCCCCAGACAATGAGCAGTTCTTC.

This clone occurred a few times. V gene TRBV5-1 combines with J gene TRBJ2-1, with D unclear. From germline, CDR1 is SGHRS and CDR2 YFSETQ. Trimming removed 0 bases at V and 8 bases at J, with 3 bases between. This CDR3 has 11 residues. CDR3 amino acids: CASSLVDEQFF. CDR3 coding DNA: TGCGCCAGCAGCTTGGTTGATGAGCAGTTCTTC.